This entry describes one T cell receptor (beta chain). What it binds is not known. This clone may be a read error of a much larger clone one base away. Per germline, CDR1 MDHEN and CDR2 SYDVKM. The CDR3 has 17 residues. The sample originates from a study of T cell repertoires in cytomegalovirus infection. Study-level points and caveats: CMV-specific HLA-C-restricted TCR beta clonotypes dominated the ex vivo response. The study identified carriers of CMV plus the relevant HLA from cumulative public TCR beta family frequency.

TCRdb re-derived calls from the reads in MiXCR, one entry per CDR3 protein. The sample includes around 100,000 distinct CDR3 sequences, 16% seen only once; the top ten take about 8.8%. Sequencing used PBMCs. The origin of this receptor is a human donor in good health (CMV status not recorded). Some clones in this sample may be carry-over from other donors' samples. The gene calls are TRBV28 and TRBJ2-2; 11 bases fit TRBD2. CDR3 sequence (DNA): TGTGCCAGCAGTTTTTGGTCCTTAGCGGGGGGGCCCGGGGTGCTGTTTTTT. Its translation: CASSFWSLAGGPGVLFF.